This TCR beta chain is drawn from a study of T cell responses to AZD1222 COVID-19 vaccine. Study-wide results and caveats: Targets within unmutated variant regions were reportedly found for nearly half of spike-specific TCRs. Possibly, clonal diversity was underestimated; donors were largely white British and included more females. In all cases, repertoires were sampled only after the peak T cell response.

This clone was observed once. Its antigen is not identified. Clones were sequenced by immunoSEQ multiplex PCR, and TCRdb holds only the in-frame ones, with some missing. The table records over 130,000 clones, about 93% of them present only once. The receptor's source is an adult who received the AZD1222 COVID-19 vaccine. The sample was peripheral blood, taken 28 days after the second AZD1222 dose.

For the CDR3, the DNA is TGTGCCAGCAGCCGGGGTAACGGGGAAAAACTGTTTTTT. This translates into CASSRGNGEKLFF. The chain has TRBV9 and TRBJ1-4; D is unclear. From germline, CDR1 is SGDLS and CDR2 YYNGEE. The length of the CDR3 is 13 residues. V was trimmed by 4 bases and J by 8 bases, leaving 12 bases between them.